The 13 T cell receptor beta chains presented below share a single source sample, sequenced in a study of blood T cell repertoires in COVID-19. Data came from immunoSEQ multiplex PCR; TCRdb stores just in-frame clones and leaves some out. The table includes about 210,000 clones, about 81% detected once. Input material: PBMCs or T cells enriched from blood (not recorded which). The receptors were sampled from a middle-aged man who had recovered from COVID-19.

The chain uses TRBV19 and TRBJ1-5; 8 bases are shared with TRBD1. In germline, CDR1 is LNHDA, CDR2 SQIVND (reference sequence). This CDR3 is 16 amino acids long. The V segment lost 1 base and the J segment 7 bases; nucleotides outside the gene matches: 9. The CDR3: CASSIGAARGPQPQHF. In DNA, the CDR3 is TGTGCCAGTAGTATAGGGGCGGCCAGGGGGCCCCAGCCCCAGCATTTT.

Here the CDR3 DNA reads TGCAGCGTTGGGAAGGGAAGCGGTTCTAACTATGGCTACACCTTC. Its protein product is CSVGKGSGSNYGYTF. The V gene is TRBV29-1, the J gene TRBJ1-2; D is undetermined. The V end lost 4 bases, the J end lost 0 bases, and 15 bases lay between the germline ends. Germline values: CDR1 SQVTM, CDR2 ANQGSEA. The CDR3 sequence is 15 residues long.

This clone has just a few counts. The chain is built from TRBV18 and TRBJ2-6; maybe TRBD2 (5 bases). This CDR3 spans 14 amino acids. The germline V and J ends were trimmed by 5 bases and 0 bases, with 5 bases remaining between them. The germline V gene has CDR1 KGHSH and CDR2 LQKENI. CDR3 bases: TGTGCCAGCTCAGGGAGCTCTGGGGCCAACGTCCTGACTTTC. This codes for CASSGSSGANVLTF.

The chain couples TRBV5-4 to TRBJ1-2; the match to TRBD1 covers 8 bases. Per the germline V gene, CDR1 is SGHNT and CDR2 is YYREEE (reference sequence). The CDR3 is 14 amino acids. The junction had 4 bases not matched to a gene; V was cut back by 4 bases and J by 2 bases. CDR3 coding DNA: TGTGCCAGCAGCCCGGGACAGGAGAACTATGGCTACACCTTC. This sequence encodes CASSPGQENYGYTF.

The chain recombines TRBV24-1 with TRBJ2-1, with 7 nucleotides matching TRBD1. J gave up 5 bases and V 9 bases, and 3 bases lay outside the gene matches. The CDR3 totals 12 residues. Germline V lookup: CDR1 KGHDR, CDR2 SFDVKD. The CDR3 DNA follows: TGTGCCACCGCCGGGACAGACAATGAGCAGTTCTTC. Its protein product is CATAGTDNEQFF.

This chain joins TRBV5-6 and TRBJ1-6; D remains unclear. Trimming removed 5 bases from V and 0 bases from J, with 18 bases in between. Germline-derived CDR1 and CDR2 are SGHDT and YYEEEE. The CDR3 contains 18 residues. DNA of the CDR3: TGTGCCAGCAGGAAAGGGTTTATCCGGGGCTCCTATAATTCACCCCTCCACTTT. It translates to CASRKGFIRGSYNSPLHF.

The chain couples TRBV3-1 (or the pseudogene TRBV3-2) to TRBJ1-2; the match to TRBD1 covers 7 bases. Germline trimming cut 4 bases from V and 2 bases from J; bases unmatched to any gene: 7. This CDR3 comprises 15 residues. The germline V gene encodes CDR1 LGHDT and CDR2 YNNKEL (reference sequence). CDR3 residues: CASSRGQAENYGYTF. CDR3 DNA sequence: TGTGCCAGCAGCCGAGGACAGGCTGAGAACTATGGCTACACCTTC.

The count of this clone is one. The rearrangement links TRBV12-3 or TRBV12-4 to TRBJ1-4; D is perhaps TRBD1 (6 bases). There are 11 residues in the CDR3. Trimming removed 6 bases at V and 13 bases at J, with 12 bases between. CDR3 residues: CASSRTEALFF. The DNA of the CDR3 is TGTGCCAGCAGCAGGACAGAGGCACTGTTTTTT.

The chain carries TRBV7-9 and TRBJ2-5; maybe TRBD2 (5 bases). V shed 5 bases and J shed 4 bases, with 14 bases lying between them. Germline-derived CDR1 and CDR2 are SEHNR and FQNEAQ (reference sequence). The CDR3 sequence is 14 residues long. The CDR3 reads CASSLGGAAETQYF. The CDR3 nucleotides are TGTGCCAGCAGCCTAGGTGGAGCGGCAGAGACCCAGTACTTC.

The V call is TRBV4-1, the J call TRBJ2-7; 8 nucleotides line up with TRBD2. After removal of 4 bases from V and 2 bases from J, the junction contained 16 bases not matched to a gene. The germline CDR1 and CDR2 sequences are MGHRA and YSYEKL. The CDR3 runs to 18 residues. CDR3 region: CASSPLAGKIAEAYEQYF. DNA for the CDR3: TGCGCCAGCAGCCCGTTAGCGGGAAAGATCGCTGAGGCCTACGAGCAGTACTTC.

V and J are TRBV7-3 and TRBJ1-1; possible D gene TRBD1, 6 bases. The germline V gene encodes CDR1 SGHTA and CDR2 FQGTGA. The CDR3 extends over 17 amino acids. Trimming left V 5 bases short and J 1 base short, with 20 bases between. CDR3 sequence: CASSTRGPSAWNTEAFF. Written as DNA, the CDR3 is TGTGCCAGCAGCACCAGGGGCCCATCTGCTTGGAACACTGAAGCTTTCTTT.

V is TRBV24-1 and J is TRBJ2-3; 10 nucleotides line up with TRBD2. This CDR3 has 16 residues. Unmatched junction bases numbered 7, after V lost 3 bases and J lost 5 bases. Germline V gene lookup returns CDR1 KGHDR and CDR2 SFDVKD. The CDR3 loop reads CATSDPLAGAGDTQYF. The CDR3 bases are TGTGCCACCAGTGATCCTCTAGCGGGAGCGGGAGATACGCAGTATTTT.

CDR3 sequence reads: CASSTGPSTEAFF. Here the CDR3 DNA reads TGTGCCAGCTCGACAGGGCCCAGCACTGAAGCTTTCTTT. The chain combines TRBV12-3 or TRBV12-4 with TRBJ1-1; 7 bases align to TRBD1. Germline trimming cut 8 bases from V and 4 bases from J; bases unmatched to any gene: 7. CDR3 size: 13 residues.